The 10 T cell receptor beta chains in this list originate from one sample, sequenced in a study of control samples from healthy donors and cancer patients. Produced via immunoSEQ multiplex PCR; TCRdb's table is partial and in-frame only. Among under 450,000 clones listed, 80% to 95% were seen once. The sample was PBMCs. These receptors were obtained from a man aged 40-55 years with head and neck cancer.

The V call is TRBV19, the J call TRBJ1-4; D uncertain. The V end was cut by 4 bases, the J end by 8 bases, with 14 bases between. The CDR3 is 14 residues long. Germline values: CDR1 LNHDA, CDR2 SQIVND (reference sequence). The CDR3 reads CASSKAGVEEKLFF. The CDR3 DNA is TGTGCCAGTAGTAAAGCGGGCGTGGAGGAAAAACTGTTTTTT.

The chain has TRBV7-8 and TRBJ2-1, with D tentatively TRBD2 (6 bases). There are 13 residues in the CDR3. Per germline, CDR1 SGHVS and CDR2 FQNEAQ. With 5 bases removed from V and 12 bases from J, the gap between germline ends came to 17 bases. The CDR3 nucleotides read TGTGCCAGCAGCCCCGGGGGAGCCAGAGGGCAGTTCTTC. The encoded protein is CASSPGGARGQFF.

J is TRBJ2-7 and V is TRBV28, with 14 nucleotides matching TRBD2. In germline, CDR1 is MDHEN, CDR2 SYDVKM. The CDR3 is made up of 14 amino acids. The V segment lost 6 bases and the J segment 6 bases; nucleotides outside the gene matches: 4. The CDR3 is CASRGLAGVLEQYF. In DNA, the CDR3 is TGTGCCAGCAGGGGACTAGCGGGAGTCCTCGAGCAGTACTTC.

The chain couples TRBV4-1 to TRBJ2-7, with TRBD1 matching 9 bases. J was trimmed by 4 bases and V by 0 bases; bases with no gene match: 7. This CDR3 contains 16 residues. Germline V gene lookup returns CDR1 MGHRA and CDR2 YSYEKL. CDR3 in amino acids: CASSQEQGAGVYEQYF. The CDR3 DNA is TGCGCCAGCAGCCAAGAACAGGGGGCTGGGGTTTACGAGCAGTACTTC.

CDR3: CASSLTTVTEAFF. CDR3 DNA sequence: TGTGCCAGCAGTTTAACGACGGTTACTGAAGCTTTCTTT. The V and J genes are TRBV12-3 or TRBV12-4 and TRBJ1-1; no clear D. V lost 2 bases and J lost 5, with 9 bases in between. The CDR3 consists of 13 residues.

The gene calls are TRBV4-1 and TRBJ1-1, with 12 positions matching TRBD1. Germline CDR1 and CDR2: MGHRA and YSYEKL. The V segment lost 4 bases and the J segment 3 bases; nucleotides outside the gene matches: 6. The CDR3 is 16 amino acids. CDR3 protein: CASSRGTGGLDTEAFF. The CDR3, as DNA: TGCGCCAGCAGCCGGGGGACAGGGGGCTTGGACACTGAAGCTTTCTTT.

J is TRBJ2-7 and V is TRBV19; D is unresolved. The CDR3 is 15 residues long. Germline V lookup: CDR1 LNHDA, CDR2 SQIVND (reference sequence). The V gene lost 5 bases and the J gene lost 1 base, with 15 bases spanning the gap. As DNA, the CDR3 is TGTGCCAGTAGTTCATTGCCCGCAGGTTCCTACGAGCAGTACTTC. This translates into CASSSLPAGSYEQYF.

The chain is built from TRBV6-2 or TRBV6-3 and TRBJ2-5, with a possible D match to TRBD2 (7 bases). The CDR3 is 15 residues long. Per germline, CDR1 MNHEY and CDR2 SVGEGT. Trimming took off 2 bases at V and 5 bases at J, with 15 bases between the two ends. CDR3: CASSYAGAVGETQYF. CDR3 sequence (DNA): TGTGCCAGCAGTTACGCGGGGGCGGTAGGTGAGACCCAGTACTTC.

This clone appeared a few times. The chain is built from TRBV27 and TRBJ2-1; D gene uncertain. There are 18 residues in the CDR3. CDR1 and CDR2 from the germline V gene are MNHEY and SMNVEV (reference sequence). Deletions cut 1 base from V and 6 bases from J, with 22 bases between. CDR3 bases: TGTGCCAGCAGTTTATTTCCCCCCAGAGCCATCCCAAGCAATGAGCAGTTCTTC. Translation gives CASSLFPPRAIPSNEQFF.

The V gene is TRBV12-3 or TRBV12-4, the J gene TRBJ2-7; D uncertain. The CDR3 has 12 residues. V lost 5 bases, J lost 4 bases, and 9 bases lay in between. The CDR3 spells CASSVTPYEQYF. The CDR3 region has the DNA TGTGCCAGCAGTGTCACTCCTTACGAGCAGTACTTC.